This TCR beta chain was sequenced in a study of T cell responses to AZD1222 COVID-19 vaccine. As to this clone: Its antigen is unidentified.

Germline V gene lookup returns CDR1 MNHEY and CDR2 SVGAGI. There are 14 residues in the CDR3. The V end lost 1 base, the J end lost 0 bases, and 7 bases lay between the germline ends. Study-wide results and limits: Most donors were white British and more were female, and clonal diversity was possibly underestimated. The CD4 TCRs associated with vaccination extended across spike and predominated at 160-218 and 743-854. Close to half of spike-specific TCRs reportedly recognize unmutated variant regions.

Clones were read by immunoSEQ multiplex PCR, and TCRdb kept only the in-frame ones, dropping some. Found here are some 140,000 clones, roughly 80% of them singletons; the top ten hold 4.1%. Sequenced here: peripheral blood, sampled on day 0 of AZD1222 vaccination. The J gene is TRBJ2-7, the V gene TRBV6-5; no clear D. The sequence was collected from an adult in good health. For the CDR3, the DNA is TGTGCCAGCAGTTACTTAACAGACTCCTACGAGCAGTACTTC. This translates into CASSYLTDSYEQYF.